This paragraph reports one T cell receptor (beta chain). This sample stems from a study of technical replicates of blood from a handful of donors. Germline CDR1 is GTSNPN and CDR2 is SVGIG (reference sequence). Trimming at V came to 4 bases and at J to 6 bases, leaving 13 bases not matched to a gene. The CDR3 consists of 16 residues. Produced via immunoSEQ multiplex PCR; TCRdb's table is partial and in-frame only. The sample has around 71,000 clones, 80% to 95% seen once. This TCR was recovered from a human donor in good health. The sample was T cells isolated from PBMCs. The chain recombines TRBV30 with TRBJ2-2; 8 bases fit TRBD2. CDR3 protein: CAWTGIGSGTAGELFF. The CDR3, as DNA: TGTGCCTGGACCGGTATAGGTAGCGGGACCGCCGGGGAGCTGTTTTTT. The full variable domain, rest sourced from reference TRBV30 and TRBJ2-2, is SQTIHQWPATLVQPVGSPLSLECTVEGTSNPNLYWYRQAAGRGLQLLFYSVGIGQISSEVPQNLSASRPQDRQFILSSKKLLLSDSGFYLCAWTGIGSGTAGELFFGEGSRLTVL.